Each of the 15 T cell receptor beta chains below was sequenced from the same sample in a study of blood T cell repertoires in COVID-19. Using immunoSEQ multiplex PCR, the repertoire was profiled, and TCRdb retains in-frame clones only, with some absent. Of some 400,000 clones in the sample, over 85% were seen once. Sequencing used PBMCs or T cells enriched from blood (not recorded which). Receptor source: a woman aged 25-40 years who had recovered from COVID-19.

This clone was detected once. The V and J genes are TRBV18 and TRBJ2-1, with TRBD2 matching 8 bases. This CDR3 region has 15 residues. Germline CDR1 and CDR2: KGHSH and LQKENI. V lost 5 bases to trimming and J lost 2 bases; unmatched junction nucleotides: 5. The CDR3 nucleotides read TGTGCCAGCTCAACAACTAGCGGCCCCTACAATGAGCAGTTCTTC. Its protein product is CASSTTSGPYNEQFF. Supplemented by reference TRBV18 and TRBJ2-1, the full variable domain reads NAGVMQNPRHLVRRRGQEARLRCSPMKGHSHVYWYRQLPEEGLKFMVYLQKENIIDESGMPKERFSAEFPKEGPSILRIQQVVRGDSAAYFCASSTTSGPYNEQFFGPGTRLTVL.

This chain connects TRBV27 to TRBJ1-2; 7 bases match TRBD1. The germline V gene encodes CDR1 MNHEY and CDR2 SMNVEV (reference sequence). V gave up 7 bases and J gave up 8 bases; unmatched junction bases: 13. This CDR3 has 14 residues. CDR3 sequence: CASIPDRAVRGYTF. The CDR3 nucleotides are TGTGCCAGCATCCCCGACAGGGCTGTTAGAGGCTACACCTTC.

The chain links TRBV10-2 to TRBJ2-7, with D possibly TRBD1 on 5 matching bases. Deletions cut 0 bases from V and 4 bases from J, with 7 bases between. There are 13 residues in the CDR3. Germline V gene data show CDR1 as WSHSY and CDR2 as SAAADI. This CDR3 is CASSESGAYEQYF. The CDR3, as DNA: TGCGCCAGCAGTGAGTCAGGGGCTTACGAGCAGTACTTC.

The chain carries TRBV5-1 and TRBJ1-5; D is uncertain. Germline loops: CDR1 SGHRS, CDR2 YFSETQ. Trimming pared 0 bases from V and 0 bases from J, leaving 13 bases between. This CDR3 region has 17 residues. Written as DNA, the CDR3 is TGCGCCAGCAGCTTGGAGGAGGGAAGAAGTAGCAATCAGCCCCAGCATTTT. Translated: CASSLEEGRSSNQPQHF.

To note about this clone: The same CDR3 also results from other DNA sequences found in this sample. This chain uses TRBV11-2 with TRBJ2-7, with a tentative D call TRBD1 (5 bases). The CDR3 is 14 residues long. From germline, CDR1 is SGHAT and CDR2 FQNNGV. V was cut by 1 base and J by 2 bases, with 9 bases left in between. The CDR3 sequence is CASSLGQGAYEQYF. CDR3 in DNA: TGTGCCAGCAGCTTAGGGCAGGGCGCCTACGAGCAGTACTTC.

V and J are TRBV7-3 and TRBJ2-1; a weak D match, TRBD2 (5 bases). Trimming removed 5 bases from V and 3 bases from J, with 11 bases in between. This CDR3 comprises 14 residues. In germline, CDR1 is SGHTA, CDR2 FQGTGA. CDR3 nucleotides: TGTGCCAGCAGCCCTACGGGGAACTACAATGAGCAGTTCTTC. This translates into CASSPTGNYNEQFF. The full variable domain, with the rest looked up from reference TRBV7-3 and TRBJ2-1, is GAGVSQTPSNKVTEKGKYVELRCDPISGHTALYWYRQSLGQGPEFLIYFQGTGAADDSGLPNDRFFAVRPEGSVSTLKIQRTERGDSAVYLCASSPTGNYNEQFFGPGTRLTVL.

The rearrangement uses TRBV10-3 and TRBJ2-7, with TRBD1 matching 9 bases. The CDR3 runs to 16 residues. V trimming: 3 bases; J trimming: 4 bases; junction bases outside the gene matches: 10. CDR1 ENHRY and CDR2 SYGVKD come from the germline V gene. CDR3 nucleotide sequence: TGTGCCATCAGTGACCCGACAGGGGGTAATAGGTACGAGCAGTACTTC. This codes for CAISDPTGGNRYEQYF.

The CDR3 DNA sequence: TGTGCCAGCTCATCAGGGGGCGCATTGGGTCTCGAGCAGTACTTC. Amino acid sequence: CASSSGGALGLEQYF. V usage is TRBV18 and J usage is TRBJ2-7; 8 bases match TRBD1. The CDR3 has 15 amino acids. The ends lost 5 bases at V and 6 bases at J; junction bases unmatched: 12. Looked up from germline, CDR1 is KGHSH and CDR2 is LQKENI.

The V and J genes are TRBV30 and TRBJ1-1; D not certain. Trimming pared 1 base from V and 1 base from J, leaving 10 bases between. Germline V lookup: CDR1 GTSNPN, CDR2 SVGIG (reference sequence). The CDR3 extends over 14 amino acids. The CDR3 coding sequence is TGTGCCTGGAGTGGCCGGGTTGCGAACACTGAAGCTTTCTTT. Its translation is CAWSGRVANTEAFF.

V gene TRBV27 combines with J gene TRBJ1-6; 8 bases fit TRBD1. The CDR3 is made up of 13 amino acids. Germline lookup yields CDR1 MNHEY and CDR2 SMNVEV (reference sequence). J lost 8 bases, V lost 6 bases, and 3 bases had no gene match. CDR3: CASRGQDDSPLHF. The CDR3 DNA is TGTGCCAGCAGGGGACAGGATGATTCACCCCTCCACTTT.

The genes are TRBV7-9 and TRBJ1-6, with D uncertain. V shed 3 bases and J shed 7 bases, with 4 bases lying between them. CDR1 and CDR2 from the germline V gene are SEHNR and FQNEAQ (reference sequence). The CDR3 length is 12 residues. The CDR3 DNA sequence: TGTGCCAGCAGCTTCCCGAATTCACCCCTCCACTTT. Translated, it gives CASSFPNSPLHF.

The chain combines TRBV29-1 with TRBJ2-1, with D maybe TRBD2 (6 bases). Germline loops: CDR1 SQVTM, CDR2 ANQGSEA. This CDR3 contains 15 residues. Trimming removed 6 bases from V and 8 bases from J, with 23 bases in between. The CDR3 protein is CSVRSLAGLRDEQFF. The CDR3 DNA follows: TGCAGCGTCCGGTCACTAGCCGGCCTCCGGGATGAGCAGTTCTTC.

The gene calls are TRBV19 and TRBJ1-1, with a weak D call TRBD1 (6 bases). The V gene's germline CDR1 is LNHDA and CDR2 SQIVND (reference sequence). The CDR3 has 14 residues. The ends were cut back, 5 bases at V and 4 bases at J, with 14 bases in the middle. CDR3 nucleotides: TGTGCCAGTAGTCTCAGGGGATTGGGCACTGAAGCTTTCTTT. Translating it yields CASSLRGLGTEAFF.

V and J are TRBV19 and TRBJ1-2; a weak D match, TRBD1 (6 bases). This CDR3 has 15 residues. Germline lookup yields CDR1 LNHDA and CDR2 SQIVND (reference sequence). V was trimmed by 0 bases and J by 8 bases, leaving 16 bases between them. CDR3 DNA: TGTGCCAGTAGTATAGACGTGCGCGGGGGCGGAGGCTACACCTTC. It specifies CASSIDVRGGGGYTF.

Remarks on this clone: Distinct nucleotide sequences in the sample also encode this CDR3. The chain recombines TRBV5-1 with TRBJ2-3; D is perhaps TRBD2 (6 bases). Per germline, CDR1 SGHRS and CDR2 YFSETQ. The CDR3 spans 15 residues. V was clipped by 0 bases and J by 0 bases, with 8 bases between them. The CDR3 loop is CASSLDGTSTDTQYF. The CDR3 DNA reads as TGCGCCAGCAGCTTGGACGGGACTAGCACAGATACGCAGTATTTT.